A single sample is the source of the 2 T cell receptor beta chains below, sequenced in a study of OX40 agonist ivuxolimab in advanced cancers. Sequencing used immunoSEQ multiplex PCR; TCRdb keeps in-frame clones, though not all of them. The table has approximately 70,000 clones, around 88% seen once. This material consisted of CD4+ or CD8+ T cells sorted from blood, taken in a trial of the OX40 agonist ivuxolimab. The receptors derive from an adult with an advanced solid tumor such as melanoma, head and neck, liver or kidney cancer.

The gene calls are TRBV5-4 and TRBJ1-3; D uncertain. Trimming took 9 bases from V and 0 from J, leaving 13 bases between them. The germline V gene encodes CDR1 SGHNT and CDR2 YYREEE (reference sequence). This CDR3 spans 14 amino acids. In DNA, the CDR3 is TGTGCCATGGCGGAGGTTAGCTCTGGAAACACCATATATTTT. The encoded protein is CAMAEVSSGNTIYF.

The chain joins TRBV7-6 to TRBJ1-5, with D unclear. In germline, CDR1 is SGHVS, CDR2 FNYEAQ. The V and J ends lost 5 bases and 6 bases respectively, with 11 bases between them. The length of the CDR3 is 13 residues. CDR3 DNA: TGTGCCAGCAGCCCCCGGCCGAGTCAGCCCCAGCATTTT. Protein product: CASSPRPSQPQHF.